The 10 T cell receptor beta chains presented below share a single source sample, sequenced in a study of T cell changes during pregnancy in multiple sclerosis. Sequenced by immunoSEQ multiplex PCR; TCRdb stores in-frame clones only, minus some. The sample has 95,000 to 100,000 clones, just over 90% seen once. The sequenced sample was peripheral blood, obtained after pregnancy. The receptors come from a female donor in good health, enrolled as a control in a pregnancy study.

This rearrangement joins TRBV5-1 to TRBJ1-5; D not resolved. This CDR3 has 13 amino acids. Germline values: CDR1 SGHRS, CDR2 YFSETQ. V lost 8 bases, J lost 7 bases, and 16 bases lay in between. CDR3 sequence: CARRLPERQPQHF. DNA of the CDR3: TGCGCCAGGAGGCTCCCCGAAAGGCAGCCCCAGCATTTT. The complete variable domain, with remaining parts taken from reference TRBV5-1 and TRBJ1-5, reads KAGVTQTPRYLIKTRGQQVTLSCSPISGHRSVSWYQQTPGQGLQFLFEYFSETQRNKGNFPGRFSGRQFSNSRSEMNVSTLELGDSALYLCARRLPERQPQHFGDGTRLSIL.

V is TRBV19 and J is TRBJ1-5, with D tentatively TRBD1 (5 bases). Germline CDR1 reads LNHDA; CDR2 reads SQIVND (reference sequence). The CDR3 is 18 amino acids. Trimming shortened V by 6 bases and J by 1 base, and 22 bases separated the two germline ends. The CDR3 region has the DNA TGTGCCAGTAGGTGGGTGGGGCCAGGACCGCTAAGCAATCAGCCCCAGCATTTT. The encoded protein is CASRWVGPGPLSNQPQHF.

This clone was detected only once. This sequence joins TRBV10-3 and TRBJ1-3; TRBD1 might be the D (5 bases). The germline V and J ends were trimmed by 0 bases and 7 bases, with 10 bases remaining between them. Germline CDR1 reads ENHRY; CDR2 reads SYGVKD. The CDR3 is 14 residues long. CDR3 in DNA: TGTGCCATCAGTGAGTCAGACAGCCTGAACACCATATATTTT. Translation: CAISESDSLNTIYF.

V gene TRBV5-1 combines with J gene TRBJ2-3; 7 bases match TRBD2. The CDR3 is made up of 14 amino acids. The trim removed 4 bases at V and 5 bases at J, leaving 7 bases unmatched. Germline values: CDR1 SGHRS, CDR2 YFSETQ. The CDR3 reads CASSLGWEGDTQYF. The CDR3 DNA is TGCGCCAGCAGCCTGGGGTGGGAGGGAGATACGCAGTATTTT.

The chain combines TRBV11-3 with TRBJ2-1; 7 bases map to TRBD2. This CDR3 has 16 residues. Germline loops: CDR1 SGHNT, CDR2 YENEEA. Trimming took 0 bases from V and 2 from J; bases not matched to a gene: 4. CDR3 region: CASSLDVGGPYNEQFF. CDR3 bases: TGTGCCAGCAGCTTAGATGTGGGAGGGCCCTACAATGAGCAGTTCTTC.

This CDR3 reads CASTTPLGGTGELFF. The CDR3 bases are TGTGCCAGCACCACCCCACTGGGGGGAACCGGGGAGCTGTTTTTT. The chain has TRBV7-9 and TRBJ2-2, with D perhaps TRBD2 (6 bases). The CDR3 spans 15 residues. Germline V gene data show CDR1 as SEHNR and CDR2 as FQNEAQ (reference sequence). V was trimmed by 7 bases and J by 5 bases, leaving 17 bases between them.

The chain is built from TRBV13 and TRBJ2-5; 7 bases align to TRBD2. Germline trimming cut 3 bases from V and 5 bases from J; bases unmatched to any gene: 9. The CDR3 has 15 residues. Germline V CDR1 and CDR2: PRHDT, FYEKMQ (reference sequence). CDR3 sequence reads: CASSFSGIMLETQYF. CDR3 sequence (DNA): TGTGCCAGCAGCTTCAGCGGGATTATGTTGGAGACCCAGTACTTC. Based on the CDR3 plus reference TRBV13 and TRBJ2-5, the full variable domain is AAGVIQSPRHLIKEKRETATLKCYPIPRHDTVYWYQQGPGQDPQFLISFYEKMQSDKGSIPDRFSAQQFSDYHSELNMSSLELGDSALYFCASSFSGIMLETQYFGPGTRLLVL.

J is TRBJ1-6 and V is TRBV10-3; 8 bases agree with TRBD1. The V gene end was trimmed by 4 bases and the J gene end by 5 bases; junction bases not matched to a gene: 7. Germline V CDR1 and CDR2: ENHRY, SYGVKD. This CDR3 spans 16 amino acids. In DNA, the CDR3 is TGTGCCATCAGTGGGGTGGGGGACAGGCATAATTCACCCCTCCACTTT. Amino acid sequence: CAISGVGDRHNSPLHF.

This rearrangement joins TRBV10-3 to TRBJ1-1; D gene ambiguous. V lost 4 bases and J 1 base, leaving 4 bases between the germline ends. CDR1 is ENHRY, CDR2 SYGVKD, per germline. The CDR3 contains 12 residues. The CDR3 loop is CAISVRNTEAFF. The CDR3 bases are TGTGCCATCAGTGTCCGGAACACTGAAGCTTTCTTT.

Of note for this clone: The same CDR3 is also encoded by other DNA sequences in this sample. This chain joins TRBV10-3 and TRBJ1-1; TRBD1 is a possible D gene (5 bases). Germline loops: CDR1 ENHRY, CDR2 SYGVKD. V was shortened by 6 bases and J by 2 bases, with 10 bases between the two germline ends. This CDR3 spans 13 amino acids. CDR3 sequence: CAIRRGGNTEAFF. In DNA, the CDR3 is TGTGCCATCAGACGGGGGGGAAACACTGAAGCTTTCTTT.